The clone carrying this TCR beta chain was observed once. Its antigen is not identified. The method was immunoSEQ multiplex PCR; TCRdb's version includes in-frame clones alone and lacks a portion of them. The table includes roughly 240,000 clones, about 83% detected once. Trimming removed 3 bases at V and 0 bases at J, with 9 bases between. CDR3 length equals 14 residues. The germline CDR1 and CDR2 sequences are PRHDT and FYEKMQ (reference sequence). The sample comes from a study of cytomegalovirus exposure and HLA in healthy donors. Study background: The 90 to 150 validation repertoires were produced on the same platform as the approximately 670 repertoires of the first cohort. This was reported in a later analysis. Study conclusions and caveats: In vitro, a few CMV-associated chains proved specific for CMV antigens. Most TCRs appeared rarely, but some public TCRs recurred in many donors. The authors listed 150 to 200 TCR beta chains as cytomegalovirus-associated.

Sequencing was performed on PBMCs. The clonotype originates from a man between 18 and 35 years old in good health and CMV-seronegative. V gene TRBV13 combines with J gene TRBJ2-7, with D maybe TRBD1 (6 bases). The CDR3 coding sequence is TGTGCCAGCAGCTTGGGGGCGGACTCCTACGAGCAGTACTTC. Translation gives CASSLGADSYEQYF.